The clone carrying this TCR beta chain was observed a few times. The antigen remains unidentified. This entry is derived from a study of cytomegalovirus exposure and HLA in healthy donors. Study-wide context: Researchers found that approximately 77% of over 350 genotyped donors fell within the Caucasian-associated ancestry cluster.

Study results and caveats: A later analysis, which compared TCR beta chains of equal frequency, found the HLA-associated ones more clonally expanded. In a later analysis, about 17,000 TCR beta sequences were associated with HLA alleles at 0.05 false discovery rate.

CMV serostatus data were not documented for this donor. PCR used 60 Vbeta primers and 13 Jbeta primers. Libraries were prepared by immunoSEQ multiplex PCR; TCRdb keeps only in-frame clonotypes and omits some of them. Of more than 200,000 clones in the sample, more than 75% are singletons; the top ten hold 1.3%. Trimming took 3 bases from V and 4 from J, leaving 11 bases between them. The CDR3 length is 14 residues. Germline loops: CDR1 MNHNS, CDR2 SASEGT. Sequencing used PBMCs. V and J are TRBV6-1 and TRBJ2-3, with a tentative D call TRBD2 (7 bases). The receptor's source is a human donor in good health. The CDR3 nucleotides read TGTGCCAGCAGTGATAGGGGGGGAGCAGATACGCAGTATTTT. Its translation: CASSDRGGADTQYF.